This TCR beta chain was sequenced for a study of T cells in Graves' hyperthyroidism and ophthalmopathy. This clonotype was observed at least ten times. The CDR3 regions of TCR beta were amplified from RNA transcripts. The HTBI primer set served for first-round RT-PCR of the TCR CDR3. TCRdb passed the multiplex PCR reads through MiXCR, listing each CDR3 protein once. The sample contains about 460,000 distinct CDR3 sequences, about 22% of which appear only once. Orbital computed tomography and thyroid ultrasound, together with serum TRAb and thyroxine and clinical symptoms, were used for diagnoses. This CDR3 spans 13 amino acids. J was trimmed by 12 bases and V by 3 bases; bases with no gene match: 8. CDR1 and CDR2 from the germline V gene are LGHNT and FRNRAP.

Sequenced: blood. The TCR comes from a woman in her 70s with Graves' ophthalmopathy. V usage is TRBV12-5 and J usage is TRBJ1-1, with 9 bases matching TRBD1. The CDR3 DNA sequence: TGTGCTAGTGGTTTCGGGACAGGGTATAAATCTTTCTTT. It translates to CASGFGTGYKSFF.